Below, 29 T cell receptor beta chains from the same sample are listed, as sequenced in a study of T cell responses to AZD1222 COVID-19 vaccine. TCRdb keeps only in-frame clones here, not all; method: immunoSEQ multiplex PCR. The data show roughly 120,000 clones, with about 91% seen just once and roughly 3% held by the top ten. The source material was peripheral blood, sampled on day 0 of AZD1222 vaccination. These receptors came from an adult in good health.

The V gene is TRBV5-1, the J gene TRBJ1-5; D gene unclear. This CDR3 contains 13 residues. Per germline, CDR1 SGHRS and CDR2 YFSETQ. Trimming took 0 bases from V and 3 from J, leaving 4 bases between them. CDR3 protein: CASSLDPNQPQHF. CDR3 coding DNA: TGCGCCAGCAGCTTGGACCCCAATCAGCCCCAGCATTTT. The whole variable domain, filled in from reference TRBV5-1 and TRBJ1-5, reads KAGVTQTPRYLIKTRGQQVTLSCSPISGHRSVSWYQQTPGQGLQFLFEYFSETQRNKGNFPGRFSGRQFSNSRSEMNVSTLELGDSALYLCASSLDPNQPQHFGDGTRLSIL.

The J gene is TRBJ1-1, the V gene TRBV7-9, with TRBD1 matching over 8 bases. The J segment lost 4 bases and the V segment lost 4 bases, leaving 2 bases of the junction unmatched. This CDR3 region has 13 residues. Germline lookup yields CDR1 SEHNR and CDR2 FQNEAQ (reference sequence). The CDR3 nucleotides read TGTGCCAGCAGCTCCGGACAGGGCACTGAAGCTTTCTTT. This translates into CASSSGQGTEAFF.

This chain links TRBV28 with TRBJ2-7, with TRBD2 matching over 13 bases. Germline lookup yields CDR1 MDHEN and CDR2 SYDVKM. The CDR3 consists of 16 residues. V trimming: 10 bases; J trimming: 5 bases; junction bases outside the gene matches: 14. CDR3 nucleotide sequence: TGTGCCACCGGTTCCCACCCCGGACTAGCGGGAGACGAGCAGTACTTC. Translated: CATGSHPGLAGDEQYF.

The chain uses TRBV24-1 and TRBJ1-1; a weak D match, TRBD1 (6 bases). The CDR3 length is 15 residues. Germline CDR1 and CDR2: KGHDR and SFDVKD. The V end was cut by 4 bases, the J end by 1 base, with 12 bases between. The CDR3 nucleotides read TGTGCCACCAGTGACCCCGGCAGGGGGAACACTGAAGCTTTCTTT. Amino acids: CATSDPGRGNTEAFF.

CDR3 nucleotides: TGCGCCAGCACCCAGACAGGACAGTATGGCTACACCTTC. Translated, it gives CASTQTGQYGYTF. This sequence joins TRBV5-1 and TRBJ1-2; maybe TRBD1 (6 bases). The CDR3 totals 13 residues. Trimming pared 6 bases from V and 5 bases from J, leaving 14 bases between. Germline values: CDR1 SGHRS, CDR2 YFSETQ.

J is TRBJ1-2 and V is TRBV27, with a tentative D call TRBD1 (6 bases). Germline V gene lookup returns CDR1 MNHEY and CDR2 SMNVEV (reference sequence). CDR3 length: 15 amino acids. The ends were cut back, 3 bases at V and 8 bases at J, with 19 bases in the middle. CDR3 DNA sequence: TGTGCCAGCAGTTTCGGGAGGGGGGGGGCGAAGGGCTACACCTTC. Translation gives CASSFGRGGAKGYTF.

The chain uses TRBV27 and TRBJ1-2; possible D gene TRBD1, 6 bases. CDR3 length equals 15 residues. Germline CDR1 MNHEY, CDR2 SMNVEV (reference sequence). V lost 6 bases, J lost 5 bases, and 19 bases lay in between. In nucleotides, the CDR3 is TGTGCCAGCAGGCAGGGGTTAACCGCTTATTATGGCTACACCTTC. It codes for CASRQGLTAYYGYTF.

The V gene is TRBV6-4, the J gene TRBJ1-1; possible D gene TRBD1, 6 bases. V lost 7 bases and J lost 3, with 18 bases in between. Germline V gene data show CDR1 as MRHNA and CDR2 as SNTAGT. The CDR3 is made up of 15 amino acids. The CDR3 spells CASTRQRGGDTEAFF. DNA for the CDR3: TGTGCCAGCACGAGACAACGAGGGGGAGACACTGAAGCTTTCTTT.

This clone was seen a handful of times. Additional DNA sequences in this sample encode the identical CDR3. The rearrangement links TRBV9 to TRBJ2-7; 12 positions match TRBD2. Per the germline V gene, CDR1 is SGDLS and CDR2 is YYNGEE. This CDR3 spans 15 amino acids. V gave up 4 bases and J gave up 4 bases; unmatched junction bases: 6. The CDR3 region is CASSTGTSGSYEQYF. The CDR3, as DNA: TGTGCCAGCAGCACCGGGACTAGCGGGTCGTACGAGCAGTACTTC.

The chain is built from TRBV20-1 and TRBJ1-1; D is perhaps TRBD1 (6 bases). CDR3 length equals 10 residues. In germline, CDR1 is DFQATT, CDR2 SNEGSKA (reference sequence). The V end lost 7 bases, the J end lost 8 bases, and 11 bases lay between the germline ends. The CDR3 DNA sequence: TGCAGTGTGCCCGACAGGGAAGCTTTCTTT. The encoded protein is CSVPDREAFF.

This sequence joins TRBV12-3 or TRBV12-4 and TRBJ2-7; TRBD1 might be the D (5 bases). This CDR3 contains 11 residues. V lost 5 bases to trimming and J lost 4 bases, with 6 bases between them. CDR3 nucleotides: TGTGCCAGCAGTAGGGGATACGAGCAGTACTTC. It translates to CASSRGYEQYF.

The sample holds a few counts of this clone. The chain carries TRBV7-7 and TRBJ2-3; 16 bases agree with TRBD2. Germline CDR1 is SSHAT and CDR2 is FNYEAQ (reference sequence). CDR3 size: 16 residues. V lost 5 bases to trimming and J lost 5 bases; unmatched junction nucleotides: 4. The DNA of the CDR3 is TGTGCCAGCAGCGCCGGGACTAGCGGGAGGGTAGATACGCAGTATTTT. This gives the protein CASSAGTSGRVDTQYF. Combining the CDR3 with reference TRBV7-7 and TRBJ2-3 gives the whole variable domain GAGVSQSPRYKVTKRGQDVTLRCDPISSHATLYWYQQALGQGPEFLTYFNYEAQPDKSGLPSDRFSAERPEGSISTLTIQRTEQRDSAMYRCASSAGTSGRVDTQYFGPGTRLTVL.

The chain couples TRBV9 to TRBJ2-7, with 9 bases that match TRBD1. This CDR3 is 15 amino acids long. Germline trimming cut 3 bases from V and 6 bases from J; bases unmatched to any gene: 10. Germline CDR1 SGDLS, CDR2 YYNGEE. The CDR3 DNA reads as TGTGCCAGCAGCGACACAGGGGGCACGAGTGGCGAGCAGTACTTC. Translation gives CASSDTGGTSGEQYF.

The CDR3 DNA reads as TGCAGCGTTGAACCGACAGGGACCATGGGCTACACCTTC. This gives the protein CSVEPTGTMGYTF. The V gene is TRBV29-1, the J gene TRBJ1-2; 7 nucleotides align to TRBD1. The length of the CDR3 is 13 residues. Germline values: CDR1 SQVTM, CDR2 ANQGSEA. V shed 2 bases and J 8 bases; nucleotides not matched to a gene: 8.

The chain couples TRBV7-2 to TRBJ1-5, with D uncertain. Trimming removed 2 bases at V and 0 bases at J, with 11 bases between. The CDR3 loop spans 16 amino acids. CDR1 is SGHTA, CDR2 FQGNSA, per germline. As DNA, the CDR3 is TGTGCCAGCAGCTTATCCTCAGCATATAGCAATCAGCCCCAGCATTTT. Amino acid sequence: CASSLSSAYSNQPQHF.

This clone was seen a few times. The V and J genes are TRBV12-5 and TRBJ1-2; tentatively, D is TRBD1 (6 bases). The CDR3 spans 17 residues. V lost 5 bases and J 6 bases, leaving 25 bases between the germline ends. Germline loops: CDR1 LGHNT, CDR2 FRNRAP. DNA of the CDR3: TGTGCTAGTGGTCCAGACCGACCCTCCTTAACAGGGAATGGCTACACCTTC. Protein: CASGPDRPSLTGNGYTF.

V gene TRBV18 combines with J gene TRBJ2-2; 8 bases are shared with TRBD2. The CDR3 covers 15 residues. The germline V gene has CDR1 KGHSH and CDR2 LQKENI. J was trimmed by 2 bases and V by 6 bases; bases with no gene match: 5. This CDR3 is CASSPGLANTGELFF. The CDR3 DNA is TGTGCCAGCTCCCCTGGACTAGCTAACACCGGGGAGCTGTTTTTT. The full variable domain, with the rest looked up from reference TRBV18 and TRBJ2-2, is NAGVMQNPRHLVRRRGQEARLRCSPMKGHSHVYWYRQLPEEGLKFMVYLQKENIIDESGMPKERFSAEFPKEGPSILRIQQVVRGDSAAYFCASSPGLANTGELFFGEGSRLTVL.

The genes are TRBV10-3 and TRBJ1-5, with 8 bases identical to TRBD1. The CDR3 has 17 amino acids. CDR1 and CDR2 (germline): ENHRY, SYGVKD. V shed 1 base and J 5 bases; nucleotides not matched to a gene: 10. DNA for the CDR3: TGTGCCATCAGTGAGTGGCGGGACAGGATTGGCGATCAGCCCCAGCATTTT. It codes for CAISEWRDRIGDQPQHF.

This clone was picked up one time. This chain joins TRBV6-6 and TRBJ1-1; D remains ambiguous. Germline CDR1 is MNHNY and CDR2 is SVGAGI (reference sequence). The CDR3 is 12 amino acids. V shed 4 bases and J shed 1 base, with 4 bases lying between them. For the CDR3, the DNA is TGTGCCAGCAGTTTCCGGAACACTGAAGCTTTCTTT. Its protein product is CASSFRNTEAFF.

This clone has a single count. V is TRBV30 and J is TRBJ2-3, with D possibly being TRBD2 (5 bases). Deletions cut 0 bases from V and 1 base from J, with 8 bases between. The CDR3 has 14 amino acids. Germline V gene lookup returns CDR1 GTSNPN and CDR2 SVGIG (reference sequence). The CDR3 coding sequence is TGTGCCTGGAGTGTATGGCGGGGCACAGATACGCAGTATTTT. Translated: CAWSVWRGTDTQYF. The complete variable domain, with remaining parts taken from reference TRBV30 and TRBJ2-3, reads SQTIHQWPATLVQPVGSPLSLECTVEGTSNPNLYWYRQAAGRGLQLLFYSVGIGQISSEVPQNLSASRPQDRQFILSSKKLLLSDSGFYLCAWSVWRGTDTQYFGPGTRLTVL.

The V and J genes are TRBV14 and TRBJ1-1; 7 bases map to TRBD1. This CDR3 is built from 15 residues. V was clipped by 0 bases and J by 5 bases; unmatched bases: 6. Germline V gene sequence: CDR1 SGHDN, CDR2 FVKESK. The CDR3 region is CASSQEEVRGTEAFF. CDR3 nucleotide sequence: TGTGCCAGCAGCCAAGAGGAGGTCAGGGGGACTGAAGCTTTCTTT.

The J gene is TRBJ2-3, the V gene TRBV6-1; weak D call: TRBD2 (5 bases). Trimming removed 2 bases from V and 1 base from J, with 16 bases in between. The germline gives CDR1 MNHNS, CDR2 SASEGT. The CDR3 spans 17 residues. CDR3 sequence reads: CASSERVVARGTDTQYF. The CDR3 bases are TGTGCCAGCAGTGAAAGGGTGGTAGCGAGAGGCACAGATACGCAGTATTTT.

This chain links TRBV5-1 with TRBJ2-2, with D unresolved. Germline assignment: CDR1 SGHRS and CDR2 YFSETQ. CDR3 length: 14 residues. V lost 0 bases and J 1 base, leaving 4 bases between the germline ends. The CDR3 DNA reads TGCGCCAGCAGCTTGGGCGGGAACACCGGGGAGCTGTTTTTT. The encoded protein is CASSLGGNTGELFF.

J is TRBJ2-1 and V is TRBV10-2; D remains unclear. CDR1 and CDR2 from the germline V gene are WSHSY and SAAADI. Deletions cut 2 bases from V and 10 bases from J, with 9 bases between. This CDR3 contains 12 residues. The CDR3 DNA follows: TGCGCCAGCAGTGAGACCGGGTACGAGCAGTTCTTC. Protein: CASSETGYEQFF.

The J gene is TRBJ1-1, the V gene TRBV11-3; 8 bases are shared with TRBD1. The length of the CDR3 is 14 residues. Trimming cost V 3 bases and J 2 bases; bases outside gene matches: 2. Germline V gene sequence: CDR1 SGHNT, CDR2 YENEEA. The DNA of the CDR3 is TGTGCCAGCAGCTTGACAGGGGCCAACACTGAAGCTTTCTTT. Translated, it gives CASSLTGANTEAFF.

The CDR3 spells CASSTDSSSGNTIYF. The CDR3 nucleotides read TGTGCCAGCAGTACGGACAGTTCCTCTGGAAACACCATATATTTT. V gene TRBV7-3 combines with J gene TRBJ1-3, with a tentative D call TRBD1 (6 bases). This CDR3 region has 15 residues. V lost 6 bases and J lost 0, with 12 bases in between. CDR1 and CDR2 from the germline V gene are SGHTA and FQGTGA.

The genes are TRBV5-1 and TRBJ2-7; D is ambiguous. Germline V gives CDR1 SGHRS, CDR2 YFSETQ. The CDR3 extends over 16 amino acids. V lost 0 bases and J 4 bases, leaving 17 bases between the germline ends. CDR3 coding DNA: TGCGCCAGCAGCTTGGCCGAGAGTCAGAGCTCATACGAGCAGTACTTC. It yields the protein CASSLAESQSSYEQYF.

As DNA, the CDR3 is TGCGCCAGCAGTAGCCTAGCGGGAGTGGGAGAGACCCAGTACTTC. Its translation: CASSSLAGVGETQYF. This chain connects TRBV5-1 to TRBJ2-5; 10 bases align to TRBD2. The germline V gene encodes CDR1 SGHRS and CDR2 YFSETQ. This CDR3 comprises 15 residues. The ends lost 5 bases at V and 4 bases at J; junction bases unmatched: 8.

The chain links TRBV5-1 to TRBJ2-5, with 7 positions matching TRBD2. The CDR3 length is 13 residues. Per germline, CDR1 SGHRS and CDR2 YFSETQ. The V and J ends lost 4 bases and 5 bases, in that order; junction bases with no gene match: 5. CDR3 DNA: TGCGCCAGCAGCGCGGGGGTTGAGGAGACCCAGTACTTC. Translation: CASSAGVEETQYF.